One sample yielded the 27 T cell receptor beta chains listed below, sequenced in a study of human versus mouse CDR3 diversity and MHC coevolution. TCRdb keeps only in-frame clones here, not all; method: immunoSEQ multiplex PCR. The repertoire has about 83,000 clones, about 90% of them found once; the top ten carry approximately 0.15%. Sequencing was performed on naive CD4+ T cells from blood. Specified subset: CD45RO-negative CD62L-positive naive CD4 T cells. These receptors all come from a person between 30 and 69 years old in good health.

This sequence joins TRBV18 and TRBJ2-7; D gene unclear. The CDR3 length is 13 residues. The germline V gene has CDR1 KGHSH and CDR2 LQKENI. V lost 3 bases and J lost 7, with 13 bases in between. The CDR3 region is CASSPLGASEQYF. The CDR3 coding sequence is TGTGCCAGCTCACCTTTGGGCGCCTCGGAGCAGTACTTC.

The chain links TRBV5-1 to TRBJ2-2; tentative D call: TRBD1 (6 bases). Germline V gives CDR1 SGHRS, CDR2 YFSETQ. The V gene lost 5 bases and the J gene lost 6 bases, with 14 bases spanning the gap. The CDR3 contains 14 residues. Here the CDR3 DNA reads TGCGCCAGCAGAAGGACAGCCGGCCCCGGGGAGCTGTTTTTT. Protein product: CASRRTAGPGELFF. Full variable domain (outside the CDR3, taken from reference TRBV5-1 and TRBJ2-2): KAGVTQTPRYLIKTRGQQVTLSCSPISGHRSVSWYQQTPGQGLQFLFEYFSETQRNKGNFPGRFSGRQFSNSRSEMNVSTLELGDSALYLCASRRTAGPGELFFGEGSRLTVL.

V and J are TRBV7-9 and TRBJ1-2; 7 bases align to TRBD1. Trimming cost V 5 bases and J 1 base; bases outside gene matches: 7. Germline-derived CDR1 and CDR2 are SEHNR and FQNEAQ (reference sequence). This CDR3 is built from 15 residues. Written as DNA, the CDR3 is TGTGCCAGCAGCGAAGGGACAGCCCTTAACTATGGCTACACCTTC. It yields the protein CASSEGTALNYGYTF.

The rearrangement links TRBV6-1 to TRBJ1-3; D is uncertain. V gave up 7 bases and J gave up 1 base, with 8 bases separating them. Germline CDR1 and CDR2: MNHNS and SASEGT. The CDR3 sequence is 13 residues long. Here the CDR3 reads CASTLTSGNTIYF. CDR3 DNA sequence: TGTGCCAGCACCCTGACTTCTGGAAACACCATATATTTT.

This chain connects TRBV6-5 to TRBJ1-2; weak D call: TRBD1 (6 bases). The germline V and J ends were trimmed by 11 bases and 0 bases, with 13 bases remaining between them. CDR3 length equals 13 residues. CDR1 and CDR2 from the germline V gene are MNHEY and SVGAGI. CDR3 residues: CAALYRANYGYTF. DNA for the CDR3: TGTGCCGCGTTATACAGGGCTAACTATGGCTACACCTTC.

The V gene is TRBV4-1, the J gene TRBJ1-3; D is unresolved. Between the trimmed V and J ends, which lost 1 base and 4 bases, there was a span of 14 bases. There are 16 residues in the CDR3. CDR1 and CDR2 from the germline V gene are MGHRA and YSYEKL. The CDR3: CASSQATTDSGNTIYF. As DNA, the CDR3 is TGCGCCAGCAGCCAAGCTACTACCGATTCCGGAAACACCATATATTTT.

V usage is TRBV27 and J usage is TRBJ2-3, with 7 bases that match TRBD2. Germline V gene sequence: CDR1 MNHEY, CDR2 SMNVEV (reference sequence). J gave up 5 bases and V 3 bases, and 8 bases lay outside the gene matches. This CDR3 comprises 15 residues. In nucleotides, the CDR3 is TGTGCCAGCAGTTTTGTGGCGGGAGTCGGAGATACGCAGTATTTT. It yields the protein CASSFVAGVGDTQYF.

This clone has just a few counts. The V call is TRBV18, the J call TRBJ1-4; the match to TRBD1 covers 9 bases. V lost 6 bases to trimming and J lost 7 bases; unmatched junction nucleotides: 6. The CDR3 consists of 14 residues. Germline V gene sequence: CDR1 KGHSH, CDR2 LQKENI. CDR3 DNA: TGTGCCAGCTCGCCGGGACAGGGTAGTGAAAAACTGTTTTTT. It is translated as CASSPGQGSEKLFF.

The chain has TRBV5-4 and TRBJ1-4, with TRBD1 matching over 10 bases. J lost 3 bases, V lost 4 bases, and 12 bases had no gene match. Per the germline V gene, CDR1 is SGHNT and CDR2 is YYREEE (reference sequence). The CDR3 has 18 residues. The CDR3 DNA follows: TGTGCCAGCAGCCTGTGTAGCGGGGACAGGGGATCTAATGAAAAACTGTTTTTT. This encodes CASSLCSGDRGSNEKLFF.

The genes are TRBV6-1 and TRBJ2-3; perhaps TRBD2 as D (7 bases). Germline V gives CDR1 MNHNS, CDR2 SASEGT. V lost 8 bases, J lost 3 bases, and 15 bases lay in between. This CDR3 has 14 residues. CDR3 sequence (DNA): TGTGCCAGCCATCGGGGGGCGCGGACAGATACGCAGTATTTT. Translated: CASHRGARTDTQYF.

The chain employs TRBV5-6 and TRBJ2-7, with 7 bases aligning to TRBD2. The CDR3 is 14 amino acids. J was trimmed by 6 bases and V by 3 bases; bases with no gene match: 9. The germline CDR1 and CDR2 sequences are SGHDT and YYEEEE. The CDR3 reads CASSYPGGSLEQYF. CDR3 DNA sequence: TGTGCCAGCAGCTATCCGGGAGGATCGCTCGAGCAGTACTTC.

The chain employs TRBV15 and TRBJ2-1; a weak D match, TRBD2 (6 bases). The germline V gene has CDR1 LNHNV and CDR2 YYDKDF (reference sequence). V lost 3 bases to trimming and J lost 3 bases, with 12 bases between them. This CDR3 has 15 residues. This CDR3 reads CATSSQRGNYNEQFF. CDR3 nucleotide sequence: TGTGCCACCAGCAGTCAACGGGGGAACTACAATGAGCAGTTCTTC.

The chain is built from TRBV9 and TRBJ2-3; D possibly corresponds to TRBD2 (5 bases). The CDR3 totals 14 residues. Germline-derived CDR1 and CDR2 are SGDLS and YYNGEE. V lost 3 bases, J lost 4 bases, and 12 bases lay in between. CDR3 sequence (DNA): TGTGCCAGCAGCGCCCAACTAGGGTCAGATACGCAGTATTTT. Protein product: CASSAQLGSDTQYF.

The rearrangement joins TRBV29-1 to TRBJ2-1; TRBD2 agrees at 12 bases. This CDR3 has 16 residues. The V gene's germline CDR1 is SQVTM and CDR2 ANQGSEA. V lost 5 bases and J lost 4; bases outside the gene matches: 9. CDR3 residues: CSVRLAGEGKYNEQFF. The CDR3 DNA follows: TGCAGCGTTCGACTAGCGGGAGAAGGGAAATACAATGAGCAGTTCTTC.

The genes are TRBV28 and TRBJ1-2; 7 positions agree with TRBD1. Germline assignment: CDR1 MDHEN and CDR2 SYDVKM. Trimming removed 7 bases from V and 1 base from J; junction bases left unmatched: 9. This CDR3 is 15 amino acids long. This CDR3 reads CASNVGTENNYGYTF. CDR3 in DNA: TGTGCCAGCAACGTAGGGACAGAGAATAACTATGGCTACACCTTC.

The chain employs TRBV11-2 and TRBJ2-1; 7 nucleotides agree with TRBD2. Germline V CDR1 and CDR2: SGHAT, FQNNGV. This CDR3 spans 15 amino acids. V lost 4 bases, J lost 0 bases, and 3 bases stayed unmatched. In nucleotides, the CDR3 is TGTGCCAGCAGCTCAGGCGGGGGCTCCTACAATGAGCAGTTCTTC. It yields the protein CASSSGGGSYNEQFF.

CDR3 nucleotide sequence: TGTGCCAGCAGACTGGGGACAGGGAACACCGGGGAGCTGTTTTTT. It yields the protein CASRLGTGNTGELFF. This chain links TRBV6-1 with TRBJ2-2, with 8 bases identical to TRBD1. Losses at the gene ends were 6 bases for V and 1 base for J; bases not matched to a gene: 4. From germline, CDR1 is MNHNS and CDR2 SASEGT. The CDR3 has 15 residues.

This chain's CDR3 is CASSQARDRNSFNYGYTF. The CDR3 DNA sequence: TGTGCCAGCAGCCAAGCCCGGGACAGGAACTCTTTCAACTATGGCTACACCTTC. This sequence joins TRBV4-2 and TRBJ1-2, with TRBD1 matching 8 bases. The J segment lost 2 bases and the V segment lost 1 base, leaving 12 bases of the junction unmatched. There are 18 residues in the CDR3. The germline V gene has CDR1 LGHNA and CDR2 YNFKEQ.

The gene calls are TRBV7-2 and TRBJ2-7, with 9 bases aligning to TRBD2. CDR1 is SGHTA and CDR2 is FQGNSA in the germline V gene. The junction had 8 bases not matched to a gene; V was cut back by 5 bases and J by 9 bases. CDR3 length equals 13 residues. CDR3 in amino acids: CASSVIAGEGQYF. Written as DNA, the CDR3 is TGTGCCAGCAGCGTCATAGCGGGAGAGGGGCAGTACTTC.

This chain uses TRBV19 with TRBJ1-1; D may be TRBD1 (6 bases). Trimming removed 4 bases from V and 9 bases from J, with 9 bases in between. This CDR3 is 11 amino acids long. Germline V gene sequence: CDR1 LNHDA, CDR2 SQIVND (reference sequence). This chain's CDR3 is CASSTRDKAFF. The CDR3 DNA is TGTGCCAGTAGTACTCGGGACAAAGCTTTCTTT.

This chain uses TRBV6-1 with TRBJ2-3; maybe TRBD1 (5 bases). CDR3 length: 16 residues. With 2 bases removed from V and 1 base from J, the gap between germline ends came to 13 bases. Germline V gene data show CDR1 as MNHNS and CDR2 as SASEGT. Here the CDR3 DNA reads TGTGCCAGCAGTGAACCCAGCAGGGTTGGCACAGATACGCAGTATTTT. This codes for CASSEPSRVGTDTQYF.

The V call is TRBV9, the J call TRBJ2-1, with D possibly TRBD2 on 6 matching bases. Trimming left V 3 bases short and J 3 bases short, with 13 bases between. Germline CDR1 SGDLS, CDR2 YYNGEE. CDR3 size: 15 residues. CDR3 nucleotides: TGTGCCAGCAGCGCGGGACTTGGGGGCTACAATGAGCAGTTCTTC. It translates to CASSAGLGGYNEQFF.

This clone appeared once. The chain recombines TRBV6-1 with TRBJ1-2; 7 bases are shared with TRBD1. In germline, CDR1 is MNHNS, CDR2 SASEGT. The CDR3 runs 15 residues. Trimming cost V 5 bases and J 1 base; bases outside gene matches: 7. Written as DNA, the CDR3 is TGTGCCAGCAGTCCGGGACAGACGATTAACTATGGCTACACCTTC. This sequence encodes CASSPGQTINYGYTF.

The V call is TRBV5-1, the J call TRBJ2-2, with a weak D call TRBD2 (6 bases). V was trimmed by 1 base and J by 6 bases, leaving 16 bases between them. CDR3 length equals 16 residues. Germline lookup yields CDR1 SGHRS and CDR2 YFSETQ. CDR3 amino acids: CASSLSLLAGPGELFF. Written as DNA, the CDR3 is TGCGCCAGCAGCTTGAGTTTGCTGGCGGGACCCGGGGAGCTGTTTTTT.

The chain employs TRBV9 and TRBJ2-3, with D perhaps matching TRBD2 (6 bases). Trimming removed 6 bases from V and 0 bases from J, with 14 bases in between. This CDR3 is 15 amino acids long. Germline loops: CDR1 SGDLS, CDR2 YYNGEE. The CDR3 DNA reads as TGTGCCAGCAAGGGGCTAGCGCTTAGCACAGATACGCAGTATTTT. As protein: CASKGLALSTDTQYF.

This rearrangement joins TRBV6-1 to TRBJ2-7; D not resolved. Deletions cut 0 bases from V and 3 bases from J, with 15 bases between. CDR3 length: 16 residues. Germline values: CDR1 MNHNS, CDR2 SASEGT. DNA for the CDR3: TGTGCCAGCAGTGAAGCGCGTGGTCAGGTTGTCTACGAGCAGTACTTC. It translates to CASSEARGQVVYEQYF.

This sequence joins TRBV2 and TRBJ1-4, with D tentatively TRBD1 (6 bases). The CDR3 contains 14 residues. CDR1 and CDR2 (germline): SNHLY, FYNNEI. Trimming took 5 bases from V and 4 from J, leaving 11 bases between them. The CDR3 DNA is TGTGCCAGCAGTCTACAGGGCATTAATGAAAAACTGTTTTTT. It is translated as CASSLQGINEKLFF.